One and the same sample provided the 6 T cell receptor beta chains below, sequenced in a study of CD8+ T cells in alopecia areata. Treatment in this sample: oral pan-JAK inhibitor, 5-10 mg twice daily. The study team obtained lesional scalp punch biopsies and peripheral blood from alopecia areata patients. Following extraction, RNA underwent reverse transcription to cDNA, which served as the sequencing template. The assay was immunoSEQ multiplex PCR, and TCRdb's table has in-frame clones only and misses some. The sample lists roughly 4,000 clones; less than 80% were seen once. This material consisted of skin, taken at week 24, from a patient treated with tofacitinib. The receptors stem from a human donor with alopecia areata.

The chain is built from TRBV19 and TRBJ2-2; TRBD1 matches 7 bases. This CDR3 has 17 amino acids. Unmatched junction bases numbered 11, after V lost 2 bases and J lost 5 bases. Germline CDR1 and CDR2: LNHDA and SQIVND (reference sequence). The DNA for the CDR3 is TGTGCCAGTAGTATACGGACAGGACGCACGGGGACCGGGGAGCTGTTTTTT. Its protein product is CASSIRTGRTGTGELFF.

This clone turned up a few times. In nucleotides, the CDR3 is TGTGCCAGCAGTTACTCGAGACTAGCGTTCTACGAGCAGTACTTC. Encoded protein: CASSYSRLAFYEQYF. The chain links TRBV6-6 to TRBJ2-7; 8 positions match TRBD2. V was pared by 0 bases and J by 3 bases, with 4 bases of the junction left unmatched. Germline V gene lookup returns CDR1 MNHNY and CDR2 SVGAGI (reference sequence). The CDR3 totals 15 residues.

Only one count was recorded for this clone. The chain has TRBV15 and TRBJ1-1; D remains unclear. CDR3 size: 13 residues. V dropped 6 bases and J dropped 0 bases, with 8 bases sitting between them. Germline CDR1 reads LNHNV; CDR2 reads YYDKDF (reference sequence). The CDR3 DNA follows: TGTGCCACCAGTCGGCCCTTGAACACTGAAGCTTTCTTT. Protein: CATSRPLNTEAFF.

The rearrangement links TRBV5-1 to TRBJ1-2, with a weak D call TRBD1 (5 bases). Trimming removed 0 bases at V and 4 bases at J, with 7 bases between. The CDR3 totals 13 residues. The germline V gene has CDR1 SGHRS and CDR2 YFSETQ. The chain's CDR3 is CASSLGGAYGYTF. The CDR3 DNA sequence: TGCGCCAGCAGCTTGGGAGGGGCCTATGGCTACACCTTC.

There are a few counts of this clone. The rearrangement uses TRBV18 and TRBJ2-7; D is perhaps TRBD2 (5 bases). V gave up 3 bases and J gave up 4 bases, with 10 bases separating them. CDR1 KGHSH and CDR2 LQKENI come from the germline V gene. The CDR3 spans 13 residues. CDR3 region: CASSPDSGYEQYF. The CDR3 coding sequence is TGTGCCAGCTCACCGGACTCGGGGTACGAGCAGTACTTC.

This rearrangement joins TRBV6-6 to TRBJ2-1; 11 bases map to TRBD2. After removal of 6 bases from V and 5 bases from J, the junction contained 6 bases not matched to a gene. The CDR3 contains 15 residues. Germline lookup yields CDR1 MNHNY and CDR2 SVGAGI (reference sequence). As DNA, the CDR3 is TGTGCCAGCAGACCCACTAGCGGGAGCCACAATGAGCAGTTCTTC. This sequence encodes CASRPTSGSHNEQFF.